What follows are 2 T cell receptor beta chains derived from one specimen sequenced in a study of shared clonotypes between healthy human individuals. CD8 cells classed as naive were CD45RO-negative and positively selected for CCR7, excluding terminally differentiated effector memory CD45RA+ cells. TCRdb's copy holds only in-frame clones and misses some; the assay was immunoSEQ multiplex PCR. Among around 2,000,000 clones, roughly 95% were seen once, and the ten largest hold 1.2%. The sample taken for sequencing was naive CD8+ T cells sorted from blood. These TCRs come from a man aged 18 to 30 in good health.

CDR3 sequence (DNA): TGCGCCAGCAGCCTGACAGGGGTCCACGAGCAGTACTTC. Protein sequence: CASSLTGVHEQYF. The V gene is TRBV4-1, the J gene TRBJ2-7; 8 nucleotides agree with TRBD1. Germline V CDR1 and CDR2: MGHRA, YSYEKL. The length of the CDR3 is 13 residues. The trim removed 4 bases at V and 5 bases at J, leaving 4 bases unmatched.

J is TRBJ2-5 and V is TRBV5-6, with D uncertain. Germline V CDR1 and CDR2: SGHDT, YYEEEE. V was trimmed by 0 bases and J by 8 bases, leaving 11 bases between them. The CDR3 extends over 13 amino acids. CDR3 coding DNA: TGTGCCAGCAGCTTGGTCCCAGGTGATACCCAGTACTTC. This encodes CASSLVPGDTQYF.